A single sample is the source of the 23 T cell receptor beta chains below, sequenced in a study of Ad26.COV2.S vaccination and SARS-CoV-2 variants. The treatment was: some 19 received Ad26.COV2.S at low or high dose, single or two shots; several received placebo; per-sample allocation not given. The samples date from day 63 after the first vaccine or placebo injection. Libraries were prepared by immunoSEQ multiplex PCR; TCRdb keeps only in-frame clonotypes and omits some of them. The sample yields 350,000 to 450,000 clones, about 85% seen once. The sequences come from peripheral blood, collected in a trial of Ad26.COV2.S vaccine versus placebo. The receptors derive from a person aged 18 to 65 who received the Ad26.COV2.S COVID-19 vaccine or a placebo.

The chain combines TRBV7-2 with TRBJ2-7; TRBD1 agrees at 8 bases. With V trimmed by 7 bases and J by 7 bases, 12 bases remained unmatched. This CDR3 is built from 14 residues. Germline lookup yields CDR1 SGHTA and CDR2 FQGNSA. This CDR3 reads CASIADRGSREQYF. The CDR3 region has the DNA TGTGCCAGCATAGCAGACAGGGGTTCGCGGGAGCAGTACTTC.

V gene TRBV3-1 (or the pseudogene TRBV3-2) combines with J gene TRBJ1-1; D gene uncertain. CDR1 is LGHDT and CDR2 is YNNKEL in the germline V gene (reference sequence). This CDR3 contains 11 residues. Trimming left V 3 bases short and J 5 bases short, with 4 bases between. This CDR3 is CASSQATEAFF. CDR3 sequence (DNA): TGTGCCAGCAGCCAGGCGACTGAAGCTTTCTTT.

This clone occurred once. V is TRBV25-1 and J is TRBJ1-4; D is ambiguous. Germline V gene data show CDR1 as MGHDK and CDR2 as SYGVNS. V lost 1 base, J lost 8 bases, and 14 bases lay in between. The CDR3 length is 15 residues. CDR3: CASSESGGAREKLFF. CDR3 sequence (DNA): TGTGCCAGCAGTGAATCCGGCGGCGCTAGGGAAAAACTGTTTTTT. The whole variable domain, remainder taken from reference TRBV25-1 and TRBJ1-4, is EADIYQTPRYLVIGTGKKITLECSQTMGHDKMYWYQQDPGMELHLIHYSYGVNSTEKGDLSSESTVSRIRTEHFPLTLESARPSHTSQYLCASSESGGAREKLFFGSGTQLSVL.

J is TRBJ1-3 and V is TRBV10-3, with unresolved D. Deletions cut 0 bases from V and 0 bases from J, with 12 bases between. Germline CDR1 reads ENHRY; CDR2 reads SYGVKD. This CDR3 contains 17 residues. The CDR3 here is CAISESGGINSGNTIYF. As DNA, the CDR3 is TGTGCCATCAGTGAGTCGGGCGGCATTAACTCTGGAAACACCATATATTTT.

This chain links TRBV27 with TRBJ1-5; no reliable D call. Between the trimmed V and J ends, which lost 3 bases and 5 bases, there was a span of 11 bases. The CDR3 length is 14 residues. CDR1 is MNHEY and CDR2 is SMNVEV in the germline V gene (reference sequence). The CDR3 DNA reads TGTGCCAGCAGTTTGCAGGCCGGAGATCAGCCCCAGCATTTT. Translating gives CASSLQAGDQPQHF.

This rearrangement joins TRBV11-2 to TRBJ2-1; 10 positions agree with TRBD2. The CDR3 covers 16 residues. Looked up from germline, CDR1 is SGHAT and CDR2 is FQNNGV. The junction had 4 bases not matched to a gene; V was cut back by 0 bases and J by 5 bases. The CDR3 coding sequence is TGTGCCAGCAGCTTAGATCCCAGCGGGAGGGACAATGAGCAGTTCTTC. Translating it yields CASSLDPSGRDNEQFF.

The rearrangement links TRBV11-2 to TRBJ2-1; the D gene is possibly TRBD2 (5 bases). In germline, CDR1 is SGHAT, CDR2 FQNNGV. CDR3 length: 12 amino acids. Deletions cut 6 bases from V and 10 bases from J, with 13 bases between. The CDR3 sequence is CASSMTMGEQFF. CDR3 sequence (DNA): TGTGCCAGCAGTATGACTATGGGGGAGCAGTTCTTC.

This rearrangement joins TRBV28 to TRBJ1-4; TRBD1 might be the D (5 bases). Germline CDR1 and CDR2: MDHEN and SYDVKM. V was trimmed by 6 bases and J by 3 bases, leaving 17 bases between them. The CDR3 covers 16 residues. The CDR3 nucleotides read TGTGCCAGCAGCCCTCCCCCGCAGGGTTCTAATGAAAAACTGTTTTTT. Translated: CASSPPPQGSNEKLFF.

This chain connects TRBV20-1 to TRBJ1-1; 9 bases match TRBD1. The germline gives CDR1 DFQATT, CDR2 SNEGSKA (reference sequence). The CDR3 runs to 11 residues. V lost 6 bases and J lost 8; bases outside the gene matches: 4. As DNA, the CDR3 is TGCAGTGCCCTCGGACAGGGGGAAGCTTTCTTT. Translation gives CSALGQGEAFF.

The V and J genes are TRBV3-1 (or the pseudogene TRBV3-2) and TRBJ2-2, with 9 bases lining up with TRBD2. This CDR3 spans 18 amino acids. Germline values: CDR1 LGHDT, CDR2 YNNKEL (reference sequence). Unmatched junction bases numbered 6, after V lost 0 bases and J lost 1 base. CDR3 residues: CASSQDLGREGNTGELFF. The CDR3 bases are TGTGCCAGCAGCCAAGACCTCGGGCGGGAGGGGAACACCGGGGAGCTGTTTTTT.

The rearrangement joins TRBV7-2 to TRBJ2-1, with D unresolved. CDR3 length: 15 residues. Per germline, CDR1 SGHTA and CDR2 FQGNSA. The V and J ends lost 1 base and 0 bases respectively, with 7 bases between them. This CDR3 is CASSLGSDSYNEQFF. Here the CDR3 DNA reads TGTGCCAGCAGCTTAGGGAGCGACTCCTACAATGAGCAGTTCTTC.

The chain recombines TRBV5-5 with TRBJ2-5; TRBD2 agrees at 11 bases. V shed 4 bases and J 4 bases; nucleotides not matched to a gene: 9. Germline CDR1 and CDR2: SGHKS and YYEKEE (reference sequence). This CDR3 comprises 16 residues. The CDR3 DNA sequence: TGTGCCAGCAGCCCCGGAGCGCTAGCGGGAGGAGAGACCCAGTACTTC. Amino acid sequence: CASSPGALAGGETQYF.

The chain joins TRBV4-3 to TRBJ2-7; 11 bases fit TRBD2. Germline loops: CDR1 LGHNA, CDR2 YSLEER. CDR3 length: 17 amino acids. The ends lost 1 base at V and 0 bases at J; junction bases unmatched: 5. CDR3: CASSQVVLAGGSYEQYF. The CDR3 DNA reads as TGCGCCAGCAGCCAAGTAGTCCTAGCGGGGGGCTCCTACGAGCAGTACTTC.

This clone has only a few counts. This chain connects TRBV11-2 to TRBJ1-2, with 8 positions matching TRBD1. This CDR3 is built from 14 residues. Germline values: CDR1 SGHAT, CDR2 FQNNGV. Germline trimming cut 4 bases from V and 7 bases from J; bases unmatched to any gene: 8. The CDR3: CASSSLGQGGGYTF. As DNA, the CDR3 is TGTGCCAGCAGCTCATTAGGACAGGGAGGTGGCTACACCTTC. Full variable domain (remainder filled in from reference TRBV11-2 and TRBJ1-2): EAGVAQSPRYKIIEKRQSVAFWCNPISGHATLYWYQQILGQGPKLLIQFQNNGVVDDSQLPKDRFSAERLKGVDSTLKIQPAKLEDSAVYLCASSSLGQGGGYTFGSGTRLTVV.

In this sample, this clone turned up a few times. CDR3 sequence reads: CASTLVETGASYEQYF. Here the CDR3 DNA reads TGTGCCAGCACCCTCGTCGAGACAGGGGCATCCTACGAGCAGTACTTC. The chain uses TRBV7-9 and TRBJ2-7; 8 bases are a match to TRBD1. The CDR3 is 16 residues long. Germline-derived CDR1 and CDR2 are SEHNR and FQNEAQ (reference sequence). V shed 7 bases and J 1 base; nucleotides not matched to a gene: 12. Filled out from reference TRBV7-9 and TRBJ2-7, the complete variable domain reads DTGVSQNPRHKITKRGQNVTFRCDPISEHNRLYWYRQTLGQGPEFLTYFQNEAQLEKSRLLSDRFSAERPKGSFSTLEIQRTEQGDSAMYLCASTLVETGASYEQYFGPGTRLTVT.

On this clone itself: The sample contains more than one DNA sequence encoding this CDR3. The chain employs TRBV12-3 or TRBV12-4 and TRBJ2-3; D gene unclear. The CDR3 is 13 residues long. The ends were cut back, 0 bases at V and 0 bases at J, with 1 base in the middle. The CDR3 DNA is TGTGCCAGCAGTTTAGCTAGCACAGATACGCAGTATTTT. It is translated as CASSLASTDTQYF.

This clone has a single count. The V and J genes are TRBV5-1 and TRBJ2-7, with D possibly matching TRBD1 (6 bases). Germline values: CDR1 SGHRS, CDR2 YFSETQ. The length of the CDR3 is 15 residues. Trimming took 5 bases from V and 0 from J, leaving 15 bases between them. CDR3 bases: TGCGCCAGCAGTATTTCTGGACAGTCCTCCTACGAGCAGTACTTC. It translates to CASSISGQSSYEQYF.

The chain links TRBV6-1 to TRBJ2-7; no clear D gene. The CDR3 totals 11 residues. The germline V and J ends were trimmed by 0 bases and 6 bases, with 3 bases remaining between them. Germline V gives CDR1 MNHNS, CDR2 SASEGT. Here the CDR3 DNA reads TGTGCCAGCAGTGAAGCGCGCGAGCAGTACTTC. This translates into CASSEAREQYF.

This chain joins TRBV7-6 and TRBJ2-2; no clear D. Per germline, CDR1 SGHVS and CDR2 FNYEAQ. The CDR3 consists of 15 residues. The V end was cut by 4 bases, the J end by 7 bases, with 16 bases between. CDR3: CASSSQSLRGGELFF. The DNA of the CDR3 is TGTGCCAGCAGCTCACAGAGCCTGCGCGGCGGGGAGCTGTTTTTT.

In DNA form, the CDR3 reads TGTGCCAGCAGCCAAGCTAGCGGGAGCTCCTACGAGCAGTACTTC. Its protein is CASSQASGSSYEQYF. The chain combines TRBV3-1 (or the pseudogene TRBV3-2) with TRBJ2-7; the match to TRBD2 covers 10 bases. The V and J ends lost 1 base and 0 bases, in that order; junction bases with no gene match: 0. CDR3 length: 15 amino acids. The germline gives CDR1 LGHDT, CDR2 YNNKEL (reference sequence).

This clone was picked up one time. The V call is TRBV12-5, the J call TRBJ2-3, with 7 positions matching TRBD2. Trimming at V came to 2 bases and at J to 6 bases, leaving 14 bases not matched to a gene. Germline assignment: CDR1 LGHNT and CDR2 FRNRAP. The CDR3 consists of 17 residues. The CDR3 DNA sequence: TGTGCTAGTGGTTTGACCCACGGGGGAGGGCCGGGGGATACGCAGTATTTT. Protein product: CASGLTHGGGPGDTQYF.

The chain employs TRBV19 and TRBJ1-1; D is perhaps TRBD1 (5 bases). Germline V gives CDR1 LNHDA, CDR2 SQIVND (reference sequence). V was cut by 8 bases and J by 2 bases, with 15 bases left in between. The CDR3 covers 14 residues. CDR3 sequence (DNA): TGTGCCAGTTACGGGATGGGGGGAAACACTGAAGCTTTCTTT. Translated: CASYGMGGNTEAFF.

The chain links TRBV6-5 to TRBJ1-2; perhaps TRBD1 as D (5 bases). Germline V CDR1 and CDR2: MNHEY, SVGAGI. The CDR3 is 13 residues long. V lost 6 bases and J 8 bases, leaving 16 bases between the germline ends. The CDR3 nucleotides read TGTGCCAGCAGGCCGGGAGGGGCCCACGGCTACACCTTC. Its translation: CASRPGGAHGYTF.